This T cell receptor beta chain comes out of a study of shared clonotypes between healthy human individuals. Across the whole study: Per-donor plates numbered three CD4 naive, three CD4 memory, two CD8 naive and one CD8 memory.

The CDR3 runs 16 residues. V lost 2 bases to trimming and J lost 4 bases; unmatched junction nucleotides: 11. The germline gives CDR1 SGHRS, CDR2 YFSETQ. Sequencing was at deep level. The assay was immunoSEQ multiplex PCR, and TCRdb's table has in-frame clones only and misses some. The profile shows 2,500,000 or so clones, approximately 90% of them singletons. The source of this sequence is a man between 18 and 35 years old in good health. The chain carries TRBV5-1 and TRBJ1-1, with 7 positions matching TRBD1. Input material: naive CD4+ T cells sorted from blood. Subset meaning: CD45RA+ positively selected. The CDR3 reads CASSLAPTGVATEAFF. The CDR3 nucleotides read TGCGCCAGCAGCTTAGCACCTACAGGGGTGGCCACTGAAGCTTTCTTT.